Listed here are 8 T cell receptor beta chains from one sample, sequenced in a study of metastatic and nonmetastatic thyroid tumors. Via MiXCR, TCRdb re-called the PCR reads. The profile shows about 21,000 clones, approximately 28% of them singletons. Thyroid surgery had not been preceded by any treatment in any patient. Source material: tumor tissue. These receptors were collected from a male donor with papillary thyroid cancer or a benign thyroid nodule (not recorded which). Some clones in this sample may be carry-over from other donors' samples.

The chain has TRBV20-1 and TRBJ2-7, with D tentatively TRBD1 or TRBD2 (6 bases each). Germline assignment: CDR1 DFQATT and CDR2 SNEGSKA (reference sequence). V was trimmed by 3 bases and J by 3 bases, leaving 18 bases between them. This CDR3 contains 15 residues. The CDR3, as DNA: TGCAGTGCTAGGGGGGCTGGCGGGAAAAACTACGAGCAGTACTTC. Its protein is CSARGAGGKNYEQYF.

By share, this clone ranks as medium-sized. This chain connects TRBV6-5 to TRBJ1-1, with D possibly being TRBD1 (5 bases). Trimming took off 2 bases at V and 2 bases at J, with 9 bases between the two ends. Germline V gene sequence: CDR1 MNHEY, CDR2 SVGAGI. The CDR3 sequence is 14 residues long. The CDR3 protein is CASSYDGANTEAFF. The CDR3 bases are TGTGCCAGCAGTTACGACGGGGCAAACACTGAAGCTTTCTTT.

This clone is classed as medium-sized. The V and J genes are TRBV12-3 or TRBV12-4 and TRBJ2-7; 9 bases map to TRBD1. V lost 4 bases and J lost 4; bases outside the gene matches: 5. The CDR3 extends over 14 amino acids. The CDR3 is CASSSKGQGYEQYF. As DNA, the CDR3 is TGTGCCAGCAGTTCAAAGGGACAGGGATACGAGCAGTACTTC.

The chain couples TRBV7-6 to TRBJ1-5, with D maybe TRBD1 (6 bases). CDR3 length: 14 residues. V lost 9 bases to trimming and J lost 5 bases, with 17 bases between them. In germline, CDR1 is SGHVS, CDR2 FNYEAQ. CDR3 sequence reads: CASTLQGSDQPQHF. In DNA form, the CDR3 reads TGTGCCAGTACGTTACAGGGATCGGATCAGCCCCAGCATTTT.

V is TRBV30 and J is TRBJ2-2; D unresolved. The ends were cut back, 1 base at V and 7 bases at J, with 13 bases in the middle. Germline V lookup: CDR1 GTSNPN, CDR2 SVGIG (reference sequence). This CDR3 region has 14 residues. CDR3 coding DNA: TGTGCCTGGAGTGAAACCCAGGTCGGCGGGGAGCTGTTTTTT. This translates into CAWSETQVGGELFF.

This clone was seen repeatedly, ten times or more. The V gene is TRBV4-1, the J gene TRBJ1-6; D not certain. The CDR3 consists of 14 residues. Germline V gene lookup returns CDR1 MGHRA and CDR2 YSYEKL. V lost 5 bases and J lost 13, with 18 bases in between. CDR3 DNA: TGCGCCAGCAGCAAAGGGAACAGTTGGGAGCCCCTCCACTTT. Protein sequence: CASSKGNSWEPLHF.

By proportion, this clone is medium-sized. The rearrangement uses TRBV6-1 and TRBJ2-7, with 7 bases fitting TRBD2. Germline CDR1 is MNHNS and CDR2 is SASEGT. J lost 3 bases, V lost 1 base, and 3 bases had no gene match. The CDR3 is 14 amino acids. CDR3 in amino acids: CASSEGGGGYEQYF. In nucleotides, the CDR3 is TGTGCCAGCAGTGAAGGGGGCGGGGGCTACGAGCAGTACTTC.

This clone was found many times. V usage is TRBV2 and J usage is TRBJ2-3; the match to TRBD2 covers 7 bases. The CDR3 extends over 16 amino acids. V shed 6 bases, J shed 5 bases, and the junction held 14 bases outside the gene matches. Germline CDR1 SNHLY, CDR2 FYNNEI. The CDR3 sequence: CASRALGRALGDTQYF. As DNA, the CDR3 is TGTGCCAGCAGGGCCCTAGGGAGGGCCCTCGGAGATACGCAGTATTTT.